Listed below are T cell receptor beta chains from one sample, sequenced in a study of T cell changes during pregnancy in multiple sclerosis. Repertoires were generated with immunoSEQ multiplex PCR, while TCRdb's copy carries only in-frame clones and drops some. The sample gives approximately 63,000 clones, about nine tenths of which show up once; 1% to 1.5% is in the top ten. The sample in question was peripheral blood, obtained after pregnancy. These receptors all come from a female donor in good health, enrolled as a control in a pregnancy study. The CDR3 runs from the conserved cysteine through the conserved F or W. The D gene is left open where the match is weak. Where a row states a size, it is once, few, many or the class of an expanded clone; other rows omit it.

>-|TRBV5-1|-|TRBJ2-2
TGCGCCAGCAGCTTTGCAAGTAGCGCCGGGGAGCTGTTTTTT
CASSFASSAGELFF
>-|TRBV7-6|-|TRBJ1-6
TGTGCCAGCAGCTTAAGCCTGAGGGCAGAGAATTCACCCCTCCACTTT
CASSLSLRAENSPLHF
>once|TRBV4-3|TRBD1|TRBJ2-7
TGCGCCAGCAGCCCTGGACAGGGGACCTACGAGCAGTACTTC
CASSPGQGTYEQYF
>-|TRBV5-3|-|TRBJ1-1
TGTGCCAGAAGCTTGGATCGGGTGAACACTGAAGCTTTCTTT
CARSLDRVNTEAFF
>-|TRBV19|TRBD1|TRBJ1-2
TGTGCCAGTAGGCACCCTTCCGGACAGGGCAGGGGGAGCTATGGCTACACCTTC
CASRHPSGQGRGSYGYTF
>-|TRBV19|-|TRBJ2-2
TGTGCCAGTAGCCTAGCCGGGGAGCTGTTTTTT
CASSLAGELFF
>-|TRBV7-2|-|TRBJ1-6
TGTGCCAGCAGCAAACGGGGATATAATTCACCCCTCCACTTT
CASSKRGYNSPLHF
>-|TRBV7-9|TRBD1|TRBJ1-1
TGTGCCAGCAGCTTCGATCGGACAGGGCCCTTTGTGAACACTGAAGCTTTCTTT
CASSFDRTGPFVNTEAFF
>-|TRBV9|TRBD1|TRBJ2-7
TGTGCCAGCAGCGCCCGGGACAGGGGTTGGGAGCAGTACTTC
CASSARDRGWEQYF
>-|TRBV7-9|-|TRBJ1-6
TGTGCCAGCAGCTTATCCAACTATAATTCACCCCTCCACTTT
CASSLSNYNSPLHF
>-|TRBV6-5|-|TRBJ2-5
TGTGCCAGCAGTTACTCGAATCCCGGTGGAGAGACCCAGTACTTC
CASSYSNPGGETQYF
>-|TRBV4-3|TRBD2|TRBJ2-2
TGCGCCAGCAGCCAAGATATGGCGGGGGGGCTTGAGACCGGGGAGCTGTTTTTT
CASSQDMAGGLETGELFF
>-|TRBV6-6|-|TRBJ2-1
TGTGCCAGCAGGCGTAAAACAGGGTCGGATGAGCAGTTCTTC
CASRRKTGSDEQFF
>-|TRBV9|TRBD1|TRBJ2-1
TGTGCCAGCAGCACTCAGACAGGGGGCGGCCACAATGAGCAGTTCTTC
CASSTQTGGGHNEQFF
>-|TRBV7-8|-|TRBJ1-5
TGTGCCAGCAGCTTAGGGGCAGACAATCAGCCCCAGCATTTT
CASSLGADNQPQHF
>once|TRBV18|TRBD2|TRBJ2-7
TGTGCCAGCTCTGGGGCGGGAGGGTCCTACGAGCAGTACTTC
CASSGAGGSYEQYF
>-|TRBV11-3|TRBD1|TRBJ1-6
TGTGCCAGCAGCCTGGGACAGGGTAGAAGTTCACCCCTCCACTTT
CASSLGQGRSSPLHF
>-|TRBV30|TRBD2|TRBJ2-3
TGTGCCTGGAGTGTAGGGTTGGCGGGGGGGGGAGATACGCAGTATTTT
CAWSVGLAGGGDTQYF
>-|TRBV6-5|TRBD1|TRBJ1-1
TGTGCCAGCAGTTACACCGAGGGGGCTGTAACTTTCTTT
CASSYTEGAVTFF
>-|TRBV30|TRBD2|TRBJ2-3
TGTGCCTGGAGGCCAGGACTAGCAGCAGATACGCAGTATTTT
CAWRPGLAADTQYF
>-|TRBV30|TRBD2|TRBJ2-6
TGTGCCTGGAGCAGCGGGAGGGTTGGGGCCAACGTCCTGACTTTC
CAWSSGRVGANVLTF
>-|TRBV4-3|-|TRBJ1-5
TGCGCCAGCAGCCAAGATCGGGGATCAGATCAGCCCCAGCATTTT
CASSQDRGSDQPQHF
>-|TRBV30|TRBD2|TRBJ2-5
TGTGCCTGGAGTGCGGGACTAGCGGGAGAGACCCAGTACTTC
CAWSAGLAGETQYF
>-|TRBV5-1|TRBD2|TRBJ2-5
TGCGCCAGCAGCTGGGGGGCGGCTAGCGGGGGCCAAGAGACCCAGTACTTC
CASSWGAASGGQETQYF
>-|TRBV4-3|-|TRBJ1-1
TGCGCCAGCAGCCAAGAGGCAGGGTGGCGGTCTGAAGCTTTCTTT
CASSQEAGWRSEAFF
>-|TRBV5-1|-|TRBJ1-1
TGCGCCAGCAGCCCCAGGAGGGAAGCTGAAGCTTTCTTT
CASSPRREAEAFF
>-|TRBV19|TRBD1|TRBJ1-6
TGTGCCAGTAGTCGATCTTCGGGGACAGGTAATTCACCCCTCCACTTT
CASSRSSGTGNSPLHF
>-|TRBV19|TRBD1|TRBJ2-7
TGTGCCAGTAGTATCTTGGGGACAGGGTCGTACGAGCAGTACTTC
CASSILGTGSYEQYF
>-|TRBV30|TRBD1|TRBJ1-4
TGTGCCTGGGCGGGACAGCTTAATGAAAAACTGTTTTTT
CAWAGQLNEKLFF
>-|TRBV5-1|-|TRBJ1-5
TGCGCCAGCAGCTTGGGAGGGTATAGCAATCAGCCCCAGCATTTT
CASSLGGYSNQPQHF
>-|TRBV11-1|-|TRBJ2-1
TGTGCCAGCAGCCCGGTCGGGTCCCTCTCCTACAATGAGCAGTTCTTC
CASSPVGSLSYNEQFF
>-|TRBV7-2|-|TRBJ1-2
TGTGCCAGCAGCTCAGGGGTCGACGGCTACACCTTC
CASSSGVDGYTF
>-|TRBV6-5|-|TRBJ1-2
TGTGCCAGCAGCACGGGGGGGCCGTCTACCTTC
CASSTGGPSTF
>-|TRBV9|TRBD1|TRBJ1-2
TGTGCCAGCAGCGTAGGAACCGGGACAGTGATAGCTAACTATGGCTACACCTTC
CASSVGTGTVIANYGYTF
>few|TRBV19|-|TRBJ2-7
TGTGCCAGTACCCCGGGTCGCCACTACGAGCAGTACTTC
CASTPGRHYEQYF
>-|TRBV5-1|-|TRBJ2-3
TGCGCCAGCAGCTTGGTGGTCGACTTCACAGATACGCAGTATTTT
CASSLVVDFTDTQYF
>-|TRBV5-1|TRBD2|TRBJ2-2
TGCGCCAGCAGAAAAGCGGGGGGCACCGGGGAGCTGTTTTTT
CASRKAGGTGELFF
>-|TRBV6-1|TRBD2|TRBJ2-7
TGTGCCAGCAGTGATGATTCGGCAGGGAGGGCCTACGAGCAGTACTTC
CASSDDSAGRAYEQYF
>-|TRBV10-3|-|TRBJ1-5
TGTGCCATCAGCAGGGATGGCAATCAGCCCCAGCATTTT
CAISRDGNQPQHF
>-|TRBV7-2|TRBD2|TRBJ2-5
TGTGCCAGCAGCTTATACGGGGGGGCATGGGAGACCCAGTACTTC
CASSLYGGAWETQYF
>-|TRBV27|-|TRBJ2-7
TGTGCCAGCAGTTTACGGGTTGGCAGTGAGAACTACGAGCAGTACTTC
CASSLRVGSENYEQYF
>-|TRBV30|TRBD1|TRBJ2-3
TGTGCCTGGAGGGAGCCAGGACAGGGGGACACAGATACGCAGTATTTT
CAWREPGQGDTDTQYF
>few|TRBV7-2|TRBD1|TRBJ1-1
TGTGCCAGCAGCCCCAGGGGGATGAACACTGAAGCTTTCTTT
CASSPRGMNTEAFF
>-|TRBV6-4|-|TRBJ2-3
TGTGCCAGCAGTGAAGAAGACAGTAGCACAGATACGCAGTATTTT
CASSEEDSSTDTQYF
>-|TRBV5-4|-|TRBJ1-1
TGTGCCAGCAGCTTCCCCGGGAGGGAACACACTGAAGCTTTCTTT
CASSFPGREHTEAFF
>-|TRBV5-8|-|TRBJ2-7
TGTGCCAGCAGCCCCGTAGGGGGAAACTACGAGCAGTACTTC
CASSPVGGNYEQYF
>-|TRBV7-3|TRBD2|TRBJ2-1
TGTGCCAGCAGCTTCGGCGGGGGGGCCTACAATGAGCAGTTCTTC
CASSFGGGAYNEQFF
>-|TRBV18|-|TRBJ1-5
TGTGCCAGCTCACCGGAGAGGGATCAGCCCCAGCATTTT
CASSPERDQPQHF
>-|TRBV13|-|TRBJ2-6
TGTGCCAGCAGCTTCTCGGGGGCCAACGTCCTGACTTTC
CASSFSGANVLTF
>-|TRBV30|TRBD1|TRBJ1-1
TGTGCCTGGAGTCGGGACAGCAAGAACACTGAAGCTTTCTTT
CAWSRDSKNTEAFF
>-|TRBV11-3|-|TRBJ1-1
TGTGCCAGCAGCTTATCCAGATATGAAGCTTTCTTT
CASSLSRYEAFF
>-|TRBV7-3|-|TRBJ2-3
TGTGCCAGCAGCTTAGGTGGTAGCTTCACAGATACGCAGTATTTT
CASSLGGSFTDTQYF
>-|TRBV4-3|-|TRBJ1-2
TGCGCCAGCAGCCCGGTTCCCCGAGCTAACTATGGCTACACCTTC
CASSPVPRANYGYTF
>once|TRBV27|TRBD1|TRBJ1-2
TGTGCCAGCAGGACAGGGGGCGGAATCTATGGCTACACCTTC
CASRTGGGIYGYTF
>-|TRBV18|-|TRBJ1-2
TGTGCCAGCTCACCACAGACCGGGTCCGACTATGGCTACACCTTC
CASSPQTGSDYGYTF
>-|TRBV5-5|-|TRBJ1-5
TGTGCCAGCAGCTTGTACGAGGCGGCAGCCCTTGGTCAGCCCCAGCATTTT
CASSLYEAAALGQPQHF
>-|TRBV19|-|TRBJ1-2
TGTGCCAGTAGCCAGTCTGTGCAGGGAAACTATGGCTACACCTTC
CASSQSVQGNYGYTF
>-|TRBV7-3|-|TRBJ2-1
TGTGCCAGCAGCTTGGGGCGGGGCATCCCCCAAGACAATGAGCAGTTCTTC
CASSLGRGIPQDNEQFF